This T cell receptor (beta chain) came from a study of OX40 agonist ivuxolimab in advanced cancers. Study at large: Six ivuxolimab dose levels, 0.01 to 10 mg/kg, were given intravenously every 2 weeks. Overall study results and limits: At 0.1 to 3.0 mg/kg, CD4+ and CD8+ blood T cells expanded clonally by week 6. Averaged across samples, CD8+ T cells carried more expanded clones than CD4+ did.

Germline V gives CDR1 MNHEY, CDR2 SVGAGI. V lost 0 bases and J lost 10, with 19 bases in between. This CDR3 contains 16 residues. Assay used: immunoSEQ multiplex PCR; TCRdb lists only in-frame clones, some missing. The sample has about 55,000 clones, more than 75% seen once. Concerning this clone itself: Its antigen is unknown.

The starting material was CD4+ or CD8+ T cells sorted from blood, obtained in a trial of the OX40 agonist ivuxolimab. This TCR came from an adult with an advanced solid tumor such as melanoma, head and neck, liver or kidney cancer. The chain recombines TRBV6-5 with TRBJ2-1; a possible D gene is TRBD2 (5 bases). The CDR3 DNA sequence: TGTGCCAGCAGTTACTCGAGGGTGGGCAGGTTGACCGAGCAGTTCTTC. Its translation is CASSYSRVGRLTEQFF.